Sequencing of this TCR beta chain was carried out in a study of radiation and T cells in renal cell carcinoma (dated by TCRdb to 2020 to 2022). For the wider study: The samples were obtained from a clinical trial, where primary renal cell carcinomas were treated with 15 Gy stereotactic body radiation therapy and then removed by nephrectomy 4 weeks afterward. A total of around 50 samples underwent TCR beta sequencing, made up of some 26 tumors and about 27 peripheral blood samples. A total of 3.5 million to 4.5 million unique CDR3 nucleotide sequences, encoding fewer than 3,000,000 unique CDR3 amino acid sequences, were found across all 55 or so samples.

Following the manufacturer's recommendations, the immunoSEQ kit was used to generate TCR beta libraries from genomic DNA. For library preparation, a first multiplex PCR was performed with proprietary primers, followed by a second PCR in which unique barcodes were added, and bead cleanups were performed after each round. Each sample batch included a kit-provided positive control reaction and a negative control reaction. The final libraries were assessed on an Agilent 4200 TapeStation D1000 ScreenTape, pooled by volume, and quantified by qPCR. Sequencing ran on an Illumina NextSeq500 with a MidOutput 150-cycle cartridge, using 156 Read1 and 15 Index1 cycles with kit custom primers. The pooled library was loaded at around 1.1 pM with an approximately 18% PhiX control spike-in. On the study's bioinformatics: Vendor-processed data were analyzed in R, with a clonotype defined as all T cells sharing the same CDR3 nucleotide sequence. In the clone abundance analyses, frequencies were normalized to the 10,000 most abundant clones in each sample. Public T cell clones, which averaged fewer than five per sample, were removed prior to analysis. An abundance difference of at least 32-fold between compartments was the criterion for calling clonotypes tumor-enriched or baseline blood-enriched. A beta-binomial differential abundance model was used to identify clonotypes that expanded or contracted between blood time points. Similarity between tumor and blood repertoires was quantified using the Baroni-Urbani and Buser coefficient, and groups were compared with two-tailed Wilcoxon tests in R. Entries here come from immuneACCESS through TCRdb and include only in-frame sequences with V and J called. Some clones fail to appear in such tables; in the studies checked, an unresolved V gene covers under half of the shortfall, and the cause of the remainder is unknown. D and trimming were read from the DNA, whereas the V and J calls and clone size are those reported in that table. The sample table contains about 130,000 clones; only one count was recorded for roughly 84% of them. About 12% of the sample is held by the ten biggest clonotypes.

About this clone itself: The specificity of this receptor is unknown. Per-base quality was not reported, and no clone a single base away is much larger than it.

The CDR3 numbers 18 residues from cysteine through phenylalanine. The kept DNA is CDR3 alone, 54 bases in frame from the first base. The V and J ends are trimmed by 5 bases and 9 bases, leaving 29 bases between them. CDR1 and CDR2 (SGHVS, FQNEAQ) derive from the germline V gene. The time point tag for this specimen amounts to: baseline pretreatment blood. The treatment or condition label on this specimen signifies: 15 Gy SBRT to primary tumor, nephrectomy 4 weeks later. To track tumor-enriched clonotypes, serial peripheral blood was sampled from radiation-treated patients at baseline and at 2 weeks and 4 weeks after SBRT. Every patient's renal cell carcinoma showed clear cell pathology. Genomic DNA for TCR sequencing was prepared using the QIAamp DNA Blood Mini Kit (Qiagen). Only samples passing all quality control checks were included in the analyses. The paper's findings and limits, for the study overall: Changes in the blood repertoire were not tracked past 4 weeks after treatment. Effects of radiation dose or scheduling on the TCR repertoire could not be addressed with the single-armed trial design. No pretreatment tumor biopsies were available, so the baseline intratumoral presence of clonotypes could not be determined. Top tumor clonotypes rose in blood from baseline to 2 weeks post-radiation, then contracted by 4 weeks, suggesting transient expansion of tumor-resident clones.

The chain is assembled from TRBV7-8 and TRBJ2-1, with a tentative D gene TRBD2 over 6 matching bases. The receptor was isolated from a woman aged 50 to 60 with renal cell carcinoma. This material consisted of blood, taken from a patient whose treatment included radiotherapy and nephrectomy. DNA sequence: TGTGCCAGCAGCCTACCCCTATTAGGGACTGGTAGCGGAGTTGAGCAGTTCTTC. Its protein reads: CASSLPLLGTGSGVEQFF.